What follows are 10 T cell receptor beta chains derived from one specimen sequenced in a study of cytomegalovirus exposure and HLA in healthy donors. The PCR was carried out with 60 Vbeta primers and 13 Jbeta primers. The table came from immunoSEQ multiplex PCR; TCRdb's copy has only in-frame clones and leaves some out. The listing contains more than 55,000 clones. Source material: PBMCs. These receptors originate from a woman aged 40 to 55 in good health and CMV-seropositive.

The chain carries TRBV27 and TRBJ2-1; no firm D call. The V and J ends lost 3 bases and 7 bases respectively, with 4 bases between them. There are 11 residues in the CDR3. Germline-derived CDR1 and CDR2 are MNHEY and SMNVEV (reference sequence). CDR3 DNA sequence: TGTGCCAGCAGTTTGTTAAATGAGCAGTTCTTC. Translated: CASSLLNEQFF.

The chain couples TRBV28 to TRBJ1-6; D unresolved. Trimming removed 6 bases from V and 7 bases from J, with 16 bases in between. Per germline, CDR1 MDHEN and CDR2 SYDVKM. The CDR3 runs 15 residues. The CDR3 reads CASRSANRINSPLHF. The CDR3 DNA sequence: TGTGCCAGCAGATCGGCGAACAGAATCAATTCACCCCTCCACTTT.

The chain combines TRBV19 with TRBJ2-7, with D perhaps TRBD2 (6 bases). CDR3 length: 18 residues. Germline V gene sequence: CDR1 LNHDA, CDR2 SQIVND (reference sequence). V lost 2 bases, J lost 6 bases, and 26 bases lay in between. The CDR3 spells CASSIPSGLVGGRGEQYF. Here the CDR3 DNA reads TGTGCCAGTAGTATACCCTCTGGATTGGTCGGGGGAAGGGGCGAGCAGTACTTC.

This rearrangement joins TRBV14 to TRBJ2-4; 7 nucleotides align to TRBD2. V lost 4 bases and J lost 12; bases outside the gene matches: 9. The CDR3 totals 13 residues. The V gene's germline CDR1 is SGHDN and CDR2 FVKESK. CDR3 amino acids: CASSLGGFVSQYF. The CDR3 bases are TGTGCCAGCAGCCTGGGGGGGTTCGTTTCTCAGTACTTC.

Here the CDR3 reads CASSRFRTSGTLSVGTQYF. DNA of the CDR3: TGTGCCAGCAGCCGTTTCCGGACTAGCGGGACTCTTTCTGTCGGTACGCAGTATTTT. The chain employs TRBV5-4 and TRBJ2-3; 12 bases align to TRBD2. The CDR3 spans 19 residues. V lost 4 bases, J lost 8 bases, and 20 bases stayed unmatched. Germline CDR1 SGHNT, CDR2 YYREEE (reference sequence).

The chain uses TRBV9 and TRBJ2-1; D possibly corresponds to TRBD2 (6 bases). In germline, CDR1 is SGDLS, CDR2 YYNGEE. CDR3 length equals 15 residues. V was clipped by 2 bases and J by 0 bases, with 9 bases between them. The CDR3 loop is CASSVEAGSYNEQFF. The CDR3 nucleotides read TGTGCCAGCAGCGTCGAAGCGGGCTCCTACAATGAGCAGTTCTTC.

The CDR3 sequence is CAISESGLAGFVTYEQYF. CDR3 nucleotide sequence: TGTGCCATCAGTGAGTCAGGACTAGCGGGATTCGTTACCTACGAGCAGTACTTC. This chain uses TRBV10-3 with TRBJ2-7; the match to TRBD2 covers 12 bases. The germline V gene has CDR1 ENHRY and CDR2 SYGVKD. CDR3 length: 18 amino acids. The V and J ends lost 0 bases and 2 bases, in that order; junction bases with no gene match: 8.

The V call is TRBV27, the J call TRBJ2-4, with D tentatively TRBD1 (5 bases). From germline, CDR1 is MNHEY and CDR2 SMNVEV (reference sequence). This CDR3 comprises 13 residues. Trimming shortened V by 4 bases and J by 12 bases, and 16 bases separated the two germline ends. The CDR3 region is CASSWADRTNQYF. Written as DNA, the CDR3 is TGTGCCAGCAGTTGGGCCGACCGGACAAATCAGTACTTC.

The chain carries TRBV19 and TRBJ1-1, with 7 nucleotides matching TRBD1. Germline V CDR1 and CDR2: LNHDA, SQIVND (reference sequence). The CDR3 runs 14 residues. The V segment lost 3 bases and the J segment 0 bases; nucleotides outside the gene matches: 1. CDR3 coding DNA: TGTGCCAGTAGTATGACAGGGATGAACACTGAAGCTTTCTTT. It translates to CASSMTGMNTEAFF.

The rearrangement joins TRBV10-3 to TRBJ1-6; TRBD1 aligns across 10 bases. CDR3 length equals 17 residues. Germline V gene sequence: CDR1 ENHRY, CDR2 SYGVKD. Trimming cost V 0 bases and J 7 bases; bases outside gene matches: 6. DNA for the CDR3: TGTGCCATCAGTGAGTCAACGCGGACAGGGGGGAATTCACCCCTCCACTTT. Translation: CAISESTRTGGNSPLHF.